Listed below are T cell receptor beta chains from one sample, sequenced in a study of shared clonotypes between healthy human individuals. Clones were sequenced by immunoSEQ multiplex PCR, and TCRdb holds only the in-frame ones, with some missing. This table holds around 2.1 million clones, under 95% found once. Material: naive CD8+ T cells from PBMCs. These receptors came from a man younger than 35 in good health. Some clones in this sample may be carry-over from other donors' samples. The CDR3 runs from the conserved cysteine through the conserved F or W. D genes are given only for firm matches. Clone size, where shown, is once, few, many, or a class for clones that have expanded.

D gene: TRBD2
V gene: TRBV28
J gene: TRBJ2-7
clone size: -
CDR3 protein: CASSLGARLAHRTYEQYF
CDR3 DNA: TGTGCCAGCAGTCTAGGGGCCAGACTAGCGCATCGGACCTACGAGCAGTACTTC

D gene: TRBD2
V gene: TRBV7-2
J gene: TRBJ2-7
clone size: -
CDR3 protein: CASSLRREGTGEQYF
CDR3 DNA: TGTGCCAGCAGCTTACGACGGGAGGGGACGGGGGAGCAGTACTTC

D gene: -
V gene: TRBV27
J gene: TRBJ2-2
clone size: once
CDR3 protein: CASTPLGDINTGELFF
CDR3 DNA: TGTGCCAGCACCCCCCTGGGGGACATTAACACCGGGGAGCTGTTTTTT

D gene: -
V gene: TRBV28
J gene: TRBJ2-7
clone size: -
CDR3 protein: CASSKSDSPSYEQYF
CDR3 DNA: TGTGCCAGCAGTAAATCGGACAGTCCCAGCTACGAGCAGTACTTC

D gene: TRBD2
V gene: TRBV9
J gene: TRBJ2-1
clone size: -
CDR3 protein: CASSVTSGTYNEQFF
CDR3 DNA: TGTGCCAGCAGCGTGACTAGCGGTACCTACAATGAGCAGTTCTTC

D gene: -
V gene: TRBV10-2
J gene: TRBJ2-1
clone size: -
CDR3 protein: CASSPPSGNEQFF
CDR3 DNA: TGCGCCAGCAGTCCTCCGTCGGGGAATGAGCAGTTCTTC

D gene: TRBD1
V gene: TRBV7-8
J gene: TRBJ1-3
clone size: -
CDR3 protein: CASSLPGGSGNTIYF
CDR3 DNA: TGTGCCAGCAGCTTACCAGGGGGCTCTGGAAACACCATATATTTT

D gene: TRBD1
V gene: TRBV11-2
J gene: TRBJ2-7
clone size: -
CDR3 protein: CASSLGQGFYEQYF
CDR3 DNA: TGTGCCAGCAGCCTAGGACAGGGGTTCTACGAGCAGTACTTC

D gene: -
V gene: TRBV6-5
J gene: TRBJ2-3
clone size: -
CDR3 protein: CASSYSGGAGDTQYF
CDR3 DNA: TGTGCCAGCAGTTACTCTGGGGGGGCGGGAGATACGCAGTATTTT

D gene: -
V gene: TRBV5-8
J gene: TRBJ1-5
clone size: -
CDR3 protein: CASSLTGGSNQPQHF
CDR3 DNA: TGTGCCAGCAGCTTGACGGGAGGTTCTAATCAGCCCCAGCATTTT

D gene: -
V gene: TRBV27
J gene: TRBJ2-5
clone size: -
CDR3 protein: CASSPPGWRMETQYF
CDR3 DNA: TGTGCCAGCAGTCCCCCAGGGTGGAGGATGGAGACCCAGTACTTC

D gene: -
V gene: TRBV7-9
J gene: TRBJ2-2
clone size: -
CDR3 protein: CASSPEGTALWTGELFF
CDR3 DNA: TGTGCCAGCAGCCCCGAGGGGACGGCTTTATGGACCGGGGAGCTGTTTTTT

D gene: TRBD2
V gene: TRBV10-3
J gene: TRBJ2-7
clone size: -
CDR3 protein: CAISELTSGYYEQYF
CDR3 DNA: TGTGCCATCAGTGAGTTGACTAGCGGCTACTACGAGCAGTACTTC

D gene: -
V gene: TRBV2
J gene: TRBJ2-2
clone size: once
CDR3 protein: CASSARGEGELFF
CDR3 DNA: TGTGCCAGCAGTGCACGGGGAGAGGGAGAGCTGTTTTTT

D gene: -
V gene: TRBV6-5
J gene: TRBJ1-5
clone size: -
CDR3 protein: CASNDPNQPQHF
CDR3 DNA: TGTGCCAGCAACGACCCTAATCAGCCCCAGCATTTT

D gene: -
V gene: TRBV10-3
J gene: TRBJ2-6
clone size: -
CDR3 protein: CAISEGGGGPGANVLTF
CDR3 DNA: TGTGCCATCAGTGAGGGGGGTGGAGGGCCTGGGGCCAACGTCCTGACTTTC

D gene: -
V gene: TRBV6-1
J gene: TRBJ1-5
clone size: -
CDR3 protein: CASSEWGSSARPQHF
CDR3 DNA: TGTGCCAGCAGTGAATGGGGGTCTTCCGCTCGGCCCCAGCATTTT

D gene: -
V gene: TRBV15
J gene: TRBJ1-1
clone size: few
CDR3 protein: CATSSREREAFF
CDR3 DNA: TGTGCCACCAGCAGCCGAGAACGTGAAGCTTTCTTT

D gene: -
V gene: TRBV18
J gene: TRBJ1-2
clone size: -
CDR3 protein: CASSPTPDSGRVNFYGYTF
CDR3 DNA: TGTGCCAGCTCACCAACCCCAGACAGCGGGAGGGTGAATTTCTATGGCTACACCTTC

D gene: -
V gene: TRBV6-1
J gene: TRBJ1-1
clone size: -
CDR3 protein: CASNQRTEAFF
CDR3 DNA: TGTGCCAGCAACCAACGGACTGAAGCTTTCTTT

D gene: -
V gene: TRBV6-1
J gene: TRBJ2-5
clone size: once
CDR3 protein: CASSDRGLQETQYF
CDR3 DNA: TGTGCCAGCAGTGACAGGGGACTCCAAGAGACCCAGTACTTC

D gene: -
V gene: TRBV28
J gene: TRBJ2-7
clone size: -
CDR3 protein: CASSLSGPYEQYF
CDR3 DNA: TGTGCCAGCAGTTTAAGCGGACCCTACGAGCAGTACTTC

D gene: TRBD1
V gene: TRBV6-5
J gene: TRBJ2-7
clone size: -
CDR3 protein: CASSTHRGSEQYF
CDR3 DNA: TGTGCCAGCAGTACCCACAGGGGCAGCGAGCAGTACTTC

D gene: -
V gene: TRBV11-2
J gene: TRBJ2-7
clone size: -
CDR3 protein: CASSLDPYEQYF
CDR3 DNA: TGTGCCAGCAGCTTAGATCCCTACGAGCAGTACTTC

D gene: -
V gene: TRBV28
J gene: TRBJ1-1
clone size: -
CDR3 protein: CASTSLEVGVFMNTEAFF
CDR3 DNA: TGTGCCAGCACCTCCCTGGAAGTAGGGGTGTTTATGAACACTGAAGCTTTCTTT

D gene: -
V gene: TRBV6-5
J gene: TRBJ1-1
clone size: -
CDR3 protein: CASSYRQNTEAFF
CDR3 DNA: TGTGCCAGCAGTTACAGACAGAACACTGAAGCTTTCTTT

D gene: -
V gene: TRBV9
J gene: TRBJ2-7
clone size: -
CDR3 protein: CASSPGSSSSYEQYF
CDR3 DNA: TGTGCCAGCAGCCCCGGCTCCTCTAGCTCCTACGAGCAGTACTTC

D gene: TRBD2
V gene: TRBV7-2
J gene: TRBJ2-7
clone size: -
CDR3 protein: CASSSTSALSHEQYF
CDR3 DNA: TGTGCCAGCAGCTCGACTAGCGCTTTGTCCCACGAGCAGTACTTC

D gene: -
V gene: TRBV11-2
J gene: TRBJ2-3
clone size: -
CDR3 protein: CASSPSRGWTDTQYF
CDR3 DNA: TGTGCCAGCAGCCCATCCCGGGGGTGGACAGATACGCAGTATTTT

D gene: TRBD1
V gene: TRBV5-8
J gene: TRBJ2-7
clone size: -
CDR3 protein: CASSRRDRVYEQYF
CDR3 DNA: TGTGCCAGCAGTCGAAGGGACAGGGTCTACGAGCAGTACTTC

D gene: -
V gene: TRBV5-6
J gene: TRBJ1-2
clone size: -
CDR3 protein: CASRPPGALGYTF
CDR3 DNA: TGTGCCAGCCGTCCCCCAGGGGCCCTAGGCTACACCTTC

D gene: -
V gene: TRBV27
J gene: TRBJ2-6
clone size: -
CDR3 protein: CASRPGGDSSGANVLTF
CDR3 DNA: TGTGCCAGCAGGCCGGGGGGCGATAGCTCTGGGGCCAACGTCCTGACTTTC

D gene: -
V gene: TRBV7-6
J gene: TRBJ2-7
clone size: -
CDR3 protein: CASSLAPDYEQYF
CDR3 DNA: TGTGCCAGCAGCTTAGCGCCTGACTACGAGCAGTACTTC

D gene: TRBD1
V gene: TRBV13
J gene: TRBJ1-2
clone size: -
CDR3 protein: CASSFEGQVAGYTF
CDR3 DNA: TGTGCCAGCAGCTTTGAGGGACAGGTGGCCGGCTACACCTTC

D gene: TRBD1
V gene: TRBV9
J gene: TRBJ2-7
clone size: -
CDR3 protein: CASSSGQGAYEQYF
CDR3 DNA: TGTGCCAGCAGCTCGGGACAGGGGGCTTACGAGCAGTACTTC

D gene: -
V gene: TRBV5-1
J gene: TRBJ2-1
clone size: -
CDR3 protein: CASSFLDNEQFF
CDR3 DNA: TGCGCCAGCAGCTTTTTAGACAATGAGCAGTTCTTC

D gene: -
V gene: TRBV5-1
J gene: TRBJ2-1
clone size: -
CDR3 protein: CASSITGQEQFF
CDR3 DNA: TGCGCCAGCAGCATCACCGGACAGGAGCAGTTCTTC

D gene: TRBD2
V gene: TRBV19
J gene: TRBJ2-2
clone size: once
CDR3 protein: CASTQLLAGVEGTGELFF
CDR3 DNA: TGTGCCAGTACCCAACTACTAGCGGGAGTTGAAGGGACCGGGGAGCTGTTTTTT

D gene: -
V gene: TRBV4-1
J gene: TRBJ1-1
clone size: -
CDR3 protein: CASSVWTENTEAFF
CDR3 DNA: TGCGCCAGCAGCGTTTGGACAGAGAACACTGAAGCTTTCTTT

D gene: -
V gene: TRBV27
J gene: TRBJ1-2
clone size: -
CDR3 protein: CASSFRGGAPYGYTF
CDR3 DNA: TGTGCCAGCAGTTTCCGGGGAGGGGCCCCCTATGGCTACACCTTC

D gene: TRBD1
V gene: TRBV4-1
J gene: TRBJ2-2
clone size: -
CDR3 protein: CASSQGQGSGELFF
CDR3 DNA: TGCGCCAGCAGCCAAGGACAGGGGTCCGGGGAGCTGTTTTTT